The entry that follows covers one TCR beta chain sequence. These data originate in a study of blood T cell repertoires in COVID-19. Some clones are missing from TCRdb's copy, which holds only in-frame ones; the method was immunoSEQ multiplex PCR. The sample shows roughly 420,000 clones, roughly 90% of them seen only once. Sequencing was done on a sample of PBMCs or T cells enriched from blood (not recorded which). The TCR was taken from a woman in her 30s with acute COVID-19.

CDR3 bases: TGCGCCAGCAGCCAACCTAGCGGGGGGGCCTACGAGCAGTACTTC. It codes for CASSQPSGGAYEQYF. The V call is TRBV5-1, the J call TRBJ2-7, with TRBD2 matching 12 bases. CDR3 length: 15 residues. The germline CDR1 and CDR2 sequences are SGHRS and YFSETQ. V dropped 4 bases and J dropped 2; count of bases not matched to a gene: 4.